This T cell receptor (beta chain) was sequenced during a study of identical twins. TCRdb ran MiXCR on the 5' RACE reads and lists one entry per CDR3 protein. Seen here are around 200,000 distinct CDR3 sequences, around 10% observed once, and the top ten hold about 5.2%. This clonotype has ten or more counts. This CDR3 has 14 amino acids. With 5 bases clipped from V and 5 bases from J, the junction kept 7 bases outside the gene matches. J is TRBJ1-1 and V is TRBV12-3 or TRBV12-4; 8 bases match TRBD1. The sequenced material came from memory (CD45RO+) T cells sorted from blood. This sequence was found in a woman under 30 in good health. The CDR3 coding sequence is TGTGCCAGCAGTCTACAGGGGGTGAGGACTGAAGCTTTCTTT. Protein: CASSLQGVRTEAFF.